The clone carrying this T cell receptor (beta chain) was found once. This sample was included in a study of cytomegalovirus exposure and HLA in healthy donors. The CDR3 contains 14 residues. Deletions cut 4 bases from V and 4 bases from J, with 11 bases between. CDR1 is MGHDK and CDR2 is SYGVNS in the germline V gene. PCR used 60 Vbeta primers and 13 Jbeta primers. Profiled with immunoSEQ multiplex PCR; TCRdb holds only in-frame clones, not every one. The table has 120,000 or so clones, around three quarters seen once; the top ten hold around 1.3%. This rearrangement joins TRBV25-1 to TRBJ1-5; weak D call: TRBD1 (5 bases). The sample comprised PBMCs. The receptor was derived from a female donor in good health and CMV-seronegative. The CDR3 region has the DNA TGTGCCAGCAGTGGCGACAGCTCGAATCAGCCCCAGCATTTT. Encoded protein: CASSGDSSNQPQHF. The full variable domain, in which reference TRBV25-1 and TRBJ1-5 provide the parts outside the CDR3, is EADIYQTPRYLVIGTGKKITLECSQTMGHDKMYWYQQDPGMELHLIHYSYGVNSTEKGDLSSESTVSRIRTEHFPLTLESARPSHTSQYLCASSGDSSNQPQHFGDGTRLSIL.